This T cell receptor beta chain was identified in a study of technical replicates of blood from a handful of donors. The table lists this clone with a count of one. CDR1 KGHSH and CDR2 LQKENI come from the germline V gene. Germline trimming cut 1 base from V and 5 bases from J; bases unmatched to any gene: 5. CDR3 length: 15 amino acids. TCRdb's table, derived via immunoSEQ multiplex PCR, lists solely in-frame clones and lacks some. The table shows over 85,000 clones, with 90% to 96% occurring only once. This sequence was found in a human donor in good health. The chain joins TRBV18 to TRBJ2-7, with TRBD2 matching over 10 bases. The sample taken for sequencing was T cells isolated from PBMCs. CDR3 DNA: TGTGCCAGCTCACCACTAGCTCTAGCGGGAGACGAGCAGTACTTC. Translation gives CASSPLALAGDEQYF.